This TCR beta chain came from a study of blood T cell repertoires in COVID-19. Sequencing used immunoSEQ multiplex PCR; TCRdb keeps in-frame clones, though not all of them. The table has 100,000 to 150,000 clones, around 80% seen once. The sample holds one count of this clone. The V and J ends lost 0 bases and 0 bases respectively, with 10 bases between them. Germline-derived CDR1 and CDR2 are SGHDN and FVKESK. This CDR3 has 16 amino acids. The rearrangement links TRBV14 to TRBJ2-3; D not resolved. This TCR was sampled from a man at least 80 years old with active or convalescent COVID-19. The source material was peripheral blood. CDR3 region: CASSQDGGASTDTQYF. In DNA form, the CDR3 reads TGTGCCAGCAGCCAAGACGGTGGAGCTAGCACAGATACGCAGTATTTT.